These 14 T cell receptor beta chains came from one sample sequenced in a study of blood T cell repertoires in COVID-19. The table came from immunoSEQ multiplex PCR; TCRdb's copy has only in-frame clones and leaves some out. Of around 340,000 clones in the sample, around 90% were seen once. The sequenced sample consisted of peripheral blood. The receptors shown here come from a woman aged 60-75 years with COVID-19, enrolled during active disease.

The chain employs TRBV30 and TRBJ2-7; possible D gene TRBD1, 5 bases. Germline CDR1 reads GTSNPN; CDR2 reads SVGIG (reference sequence). This CDR3 has 13 amino acids. The V end lost 0 bases, the J end lost 8 bases, and 14 bases lay between the germline ends. CDR3 in amino acids: CAWSVQHQGQQYF. CDR3 nucleotides: TGTGCCTGGAGTGTACAGCATCAGGGCCAGCAGTACTTC.

As concerns this clone: This sample includes further DNA sequences coding for the same CDR3. V usage is TRBV5-4 and J usage is TRBJ1-2, with TRBD1 matching over 8 bases. Germline V gene data show CDR1 as SGHNT and CDR2 as YYREEE (reference sequence). The ends lost 0 bases at V and 5 bases at J; junction bases unmatched: 0. The CDR3 contains 13 residues. In DNA, the CDR3 is TGTGCCAGCAGCTTGGACAGGGGGTATGGCTACACCTTC. Translating gives CASSLDRGYGYTF.

This chain links TRBV9 with TRBJ2-6; D call uncertain. Trimming shortened V by 0 bases and J by 4 bases, and 8 bases separated the two germline ends. CDR3 length equals 15 residues. CDR1 and CDR2 (germline): SGDLS, YYNGEE. CDR3 DNA sequence: TGTGCCAGCAGCGTAGAGTGGAGAGGGGCCAACGTCCTGACTTTC. Protein sequence: CASSVEWRGANVLTF.

The chain links TRBV14 to TRBJ1-3; a possible D gene is TRBD1 (5 bases). The V and J ends lost 4 bases and 0 bases respectively, with 13 bases between them. The CDR3 has 16 residues. Germline V gene data show CDR1 as SGHDN and CDR2 as FVKESK. In DNA, the CDR3 is TGTGCCAGCAGCCTCGCCGGGACTCTCTCTGGAAACACCATATATTTT. The encoded protein is CASSLAGTLSGNTIYF.

This clone was seen just once. The chain carries TRBV5-1 and TRBJ2-7, with D possibly TRBD1 on 5 matching bases. Germline values: CDR1 SGHRS, CDR2 YFSETQ. The CDR3 is made up of 14 amino acids. V was trimmed by 4 bases and J by 0 bases, leaving 11 bases between them. In nucleotides, the CDR3 is TGCGCCAGCAGCGGTACAGGTAGCTCCTACGAGCAGTACTTC. This translates into CASSGTGSSYEQYF.

V usage is TRBV5-8 and J usage is TRBJ2-1, with 9 bases identical to TRBD1. The CDR3 is made up of 16 amino acids. Germline loops: CDR1 SGHTS, CDR2 YDEGEE. V lost 1 base and J lost 7; bases outside the gene matches: 9. This CDR3 reads CASSLRGTGSYNEQFF. CDR3 nucleotides: TGTGCCAGCAGCTTGAGGGGGACAGGGTCGTATAATGAGCAGTTCTTC.

This chain connects TRBV7-3 to TRBJ1-4; a possible D gene is TRBD1 (5 bases). The CDR3 runs to 13 residues. Per the germline V gene, CDR1 is SGHTA and CDR2 is FQGTGA. With 2 bases removed from V and 11 bases from J, the gap between germline ends came to 12 bases. The CDR3 DNA reads as TGTGCCAGCAGCTTAGGGCTGGGGGGGAAACTGTTTTTT. This translates into CASSLGLGGKLFF.

The chain recombines TRBV5-1 with TRBJ1-3; D is uncertain. Trimming removed 0 bases at V and 2 bases at J, with 6 bases between. The V gene's germline CDR1 is SGHRS and CDR2 YFSETQ. The CDR3 spans 14 residues. The CDR3 nucleotides are TGCGCCAGCAGCTTGGGACAAACTGGAAACACCATATATTTT. This codes for CASSLGQTGNTIYF.

The genes are TRBV24-1 and TRBJ2-2; TRBD1 is a possible D gene (6 bases). Trimming left V 5 bases short and J 3 bases short, with 15 bases between. In germline, CDR1 is KGHDR, CDR2 SFDVKD. The CDR3 loop spans 16 amino acids. CDR3 amino acids: CATSVRGKEHTGELFF. The CDR3 DNA reads TGTGCCACCAGTGTTAGGGGGAAGGAGCACACCGGGGAGCTGTTTTTT.

This chain uses TRBV15 with TRBJ2-3, with unresolved D. The CDR3 extends over 15 amino acids. Germline V gives CDR1 LNHNV, CDR2 YYDKDF (reference sequence). V was cut by 0 bases and J by 4 bases, with 11 bases left in between. The CDR3 nucleotides read TGTGCCACCAGCAGAGAGGGCCGACATGCAGATACGCAGTATTTT. It yields the protein CATSREGRHADTQYF. Filled out from reference TRBV15 and TRBJ2-3, the complete variable domain reads DAMVIQNPRYQVTQFGKPVTLSCSQTLNHNVMYWYQQKSSQAPKLLFHYYDKDFNNEADTPDNFQSRRPNTSFCFLDIRSPGLGDTAMYLCATSREGRHADTQYFGPGTRLTVL.

The V gene is TRBV5-1, the J gene TRBJ2-7, with D perhaps matching TRBD1 (6 bases). This CDR3 spans 14 amino acids. V was trimmed by 4 bases and J by 3 bases, leaving 14 bases between them. The germline V gene has CDR1 SGHRS and CDR2 YFSETQ. The CDR3, as DNA: TGCGCCAGCAGCCCCCGGGACACGCTCTACGAGCAGTACTTC. Protein product: CASSPRDTLYEQYF.

This clone was detected only a few times. The chain has TRBV4-1 and TRBJ1-6; D call uncertain. This CDR3 is 14 amino acids long. Per the germline V gene, CDR1 is MGHRA and CDR2 is YSYEKL. V lost 0 bases and J lost 10, with 10 bases in between. CDR3 in amino acids: CASSQDVQASPLHF. The CDR3, as DNA: TGCGCCAGCAGCCAAGATGTGCAGGCCTCACCCCTCCACTTT.

The chain links TRBV7-9 to TRBJ2-2; 7 bases fit TRBD1. The CDR3 is 15 residues long. Germline V gives CDR1 SEHNR, CDR2 FQNEAQ (reference sequence). J gave up 0 bases and V 4 bases, and 2 bases lay outside the gene matches. The CDR3 protein is CASSYTGANTGELFF. CDR3 nucleotides: TGTGCCAGCAGCTATACAGGGGCGAACACCGGGGAGCTGTTTTTT.

The CDR3 nucleotides are TGTGCCAGCAGCCCACCCTGGTCGCGGCAGGGAGGAACTGAAGCTTTCTTT. This translates into CASSPPWSRQGGTEAFF. The chain couples TRBV7-9 to TRBJ1-1; possibly TRBD1 for D (5 bases). V was shortened by 5 bases and J by 5 bases, with 24 bases between the two germline ends. This CDR3 is 17 amino acids long. CDR1 is SEHNR and CDR2 is FQNEAQ in the germline V gene (reference sequence).